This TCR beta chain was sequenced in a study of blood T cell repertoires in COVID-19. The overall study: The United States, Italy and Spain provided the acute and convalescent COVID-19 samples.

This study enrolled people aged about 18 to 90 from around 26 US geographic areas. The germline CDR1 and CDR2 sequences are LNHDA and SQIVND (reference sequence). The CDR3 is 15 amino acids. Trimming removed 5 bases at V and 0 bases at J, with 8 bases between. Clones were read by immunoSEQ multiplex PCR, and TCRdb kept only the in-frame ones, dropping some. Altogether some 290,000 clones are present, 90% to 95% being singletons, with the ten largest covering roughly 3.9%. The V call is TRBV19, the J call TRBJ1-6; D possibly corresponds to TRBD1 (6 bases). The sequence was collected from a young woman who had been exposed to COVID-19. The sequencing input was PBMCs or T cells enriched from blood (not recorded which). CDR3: CASSQGGSYNSPLHF. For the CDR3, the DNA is TGTGCCAGTAGTCAAGGGGGCTCCTATAATTCACCCCTCCACTTT.